This T cell receptor beta chain was captured by sequencing in a study of early T cells in non-severe SARS-CoV-2 infection. Study background: With bulk RNA from unsorted whole blood as input, sequencing yielded unpaired chains. Study-wide findings and caveats: VDJdb matching skewed toward anti-spike CD8 responses, missing private and CD4 specificities.

Tagging with unique molecular identifiers was applied to individual cDNA molecules. TCRdb re-called the 5' RACE reads through MiXCR, storing one row per CDR3 protein. Of 69,000 or so distinct CDR3 sequences in the sample, less than 15% were seen once. As regards this clonotype: The target antigen is unknown.

The source of this sequence is an adult who was a healthcare worker with PCR-confirmed SARS-CoV-2 infection or an uninfected control (not recorded which). Sample: whole blood.

Here the CDR3 DNA reads TGTGCCATCAGTGAGTTGACGACCACTGAAGCTTTCTTT. This encodes CAISELTTTEAFF. V gene TRBV10-3 combines with J gene TRBJ1-1; D is uncertain. This CDR3 region has 13 residues. Germline V lookup: CDR1 ENHRY, CDR2 SYGVKD. The ends were cut back, 1 base at V and 4 bases at J, with 7 bases in the middle.